This TCR beta chain was retrieved from a study of blood T cell repertoires in COVID-19. Study background: Sources were T cells, B-cell-depleted T cells, or PBMCs; the material itself was cDNA or gDNA.

Repertoires were generated with immunoSEQ multiplex PCR, while TCRdb's copy carries only in-frame clones and drops some. Among just over 300,000 clones, nearly 90% were seen once, and the ten largest hold around 4.5%. What was sequenced was PBMCs or T cells enriched from blood (not recorded which). The TCR comes from a woman aged 18-29 years with acute COVID-19.

The CDR3 here is CASSLDRGNYGYTF. For the CDR3, the DNA is TGTGCCAGCTCACTTGACAGGGGGAACTATGGCTACACCTTC. The chain couples TRBV18 to TRBJ1-2; 9 nucleotides match TRBD1. Germline trimming cut 4 bases from V and 2 bases from J; bases unmatched to any gene: 2. Germline V gene data show CDR1 as KGHSH and CDR2 as LQKENI. This CDR3 is built from 14 residues.